This T cell receptor beta chain was retrieved from a study of Graves' ophthalmopathy and Graves' hyperthyroidism. Transcripts of RNA were the source for amplifying TCR beta CDR3 regions. The authors performed first-round RT-PCR with HTBI primers and then a second-round multiplex PCR. TCRdb independently ran MiXCR on the multiplex PCR reads; one entry per CDR3 protein. The table shows under 350,000 distinct CDR3 sequences, with around a sixth occurring only once. This CDR3 comprises 12 residues. The germline CDR1 and CDR2 sequences are SQVTM and ANQGSEA. V gave up 3 bases and J gave up 12 bases, with 17 bases separating them. This clonotype was seen ten or more times. Antigen specificity is unknown. General study findings and limits: At 65% to 71% sensitivity and over 72% specificity, the model predicted progression of the ophthalmopathy.

The sequenced sample was peripheral blood. The chain employs TRBV29-1 and TRBJ1-1, with D possibly TRBD1 on 5 matching bases. This receptor was identified in an adult man with Graves' ophthalmopathy. CDR3 protein: CSVDATGPRSFF. CDR3 DNA: TGCAGCGTTGATGCAACAGGCCCGAGGTCTTTCTTT.